The clone carrying this T cell receptor beta chain has just a few counts. Its antigen is currently unknown. This entry comes from a study of response to subunit inactivated influenza vaccine. Study findings and constraints: With each seasonal influenza vaccination, the authors suggested, few new T cells are recruited.

Using its own MiXCR run on the RT-PCR reads, TCRdb lists one record per CDR3 protein. The table includes approximately 730,000 distinct CDR3 sequences, approximately 15% detected once. This clonotype was sampled from a man aged 45-65 years who received an inactivated influenza vaccine. The sample here was PBMCs from blood, taken roughly 15 days before vaccination.

CDR3 in amino acids: CASSPTRDGWNEQFF. CDR3 DNA: TGTGCCAGCTCACCAACCAGGGACGGTTGGAATGAGCAGTTCTTC. The rearrangement links TRBV18 to TRBJ2-1, with D tentatively TRBD1 or TRBD2 (5 bases each). The CDR3 contains 15 residues. V gave up 2 bases and J gave up 7 bases, with 15 bases separating them. Germline V gene sequence: CDR1 KGHSH, CDR2 LQKENI.